The rows below give T cell receptor beta chains drawn from one sample of a study of shared clonotypes between healthy human individuals. Some clones are missing from TCRdb's copy, which holds only in-frame ones; the method was immunoSEQ multiplex PCR. The sample has about 2.1 million clones, about 93% seen once; the top ten hold 1.5% to 2%. Sequencing was carried out using naive CD8+ T cells from PBMCs. These receptors originate from a man between 18 and 29 years old in good health. Some clones in this sample may be carry-over from other donors' samples. Each CDR3 is given with its conserved first and last residue. A D gene is named only where the DNA matches it firmly. Rows give clone size only sometimes, using once, few, many, or a class for an expanded clone.

D gene	clone size	V gene	J gene	CDR3 DNA	CDR3 protein
-	-	TRBV25-1	TRBJ2-7	TGTGCCAGCAAATTGGGCGAGCAGTACTTC	CASKLGEQYF
-	-	TRBV5-5	TRBJ1-1	TGTGCCAGCAGCTCAGGGAGGGAAGTAGAAGCTTTCTTT	CASSSGREVEAFF
TRBD1	-	TRBV11-3	TRBJ2-6	TGTGCCAGCAGCAGTACAGGGGGACAAGGGGCCAACGTCCTGACTTTC	CASSSTGGQGANVLTF
-	few	TRBV7-9	TRBJ2-7	TGTGCCAGCAGCTTAGGGTCGAACGAGCAGTACTTC	CASSLGSNEQYF
TRBD1	-	TRBV7-9	TRBJ2-2	TGTGCCAGCAGCCGAACCGGGACAGGGAACACCGGGGAGCTGTTTTTT	CASSRTGTGNTGELFF
TRBD1	-	TRBV2	TRBJ1-1	TGTGCCAGCACCCTCAGCTGGGCAGGGGGCACTGAAGCTTTCTTT	CASTLSWAGGTEAFF
-	-	TRBV4-1	TRBJ2-7	TGCGCCAGCAGCCAAGACGGTACAGGGGAGGTAAACGAGCAGTACTTC	CASSQDGTGEVNEQYF
TRBD1	-	TRBV11-2	TRBJ2-1	TGTGCCAGCAGCTTAGAGGGGACAGGGGATAAAGGTGAGCAGTTCTTC	CASSLEGTGDKGEQFF
-	-	TRBV4-1	TRBJ2-2	TGCGCCAGCAGCCCGCTCGCGACGAACACCGGGGAGCTGTTTTTT	CASSPLATNTGELFF
TRBD2	-	TRBV11-2	TRBJ2-7	TGTGCCAGCAGCAGCGGGACCCACTCCTACGAGCAGTACTTC	CASSSGTHSYEQYF
-	-	TRBV5-8	TRBJ1-1	TGTGCCAGCAGCTTCTTGGGGCCCAACACTGAAGCTTTCTTT	CASSFLGPNTEAFF
-	-	TRBV30	TRBJ1-5	TGTGCCTGGAGTGTACGCGGCGGGAATCAGCCCCAGCATTTT	CAWSVRGGNQPQHF
TRBD1	-	TRBV19	TRBJ1-5	TGTGCCAGTAGTATTCGGACAGGGATTAATCAGCCCCAGCATTTT	CASSIRTGINQPQHF
-	-	TRBV27	TRBJ2-1	TGTGCCACCAGGCGGGGTAGCGGTTTTAATGAGCAGTTCTTC	CATRRGSGFNEQFF
-	-	TRBV25-1	TRBJ2-5	TGTGCCAGCAGTGAACCCGGTGGGGGCCTGTACTTC	CASSEPGGGLYF
-	-	TRBV6-5	TRBJ1-1	TGTGCCAGCAGTTACTCCAGGGAGTCCCTGCACACTGAAGCTTTCTTT	CASSYSRESLHTEAFF
TRBD2	-	TRBV15	TRBJ2-1	TGTGCCACCAGCAGAGGGCTCCTAGCGGGAGTGCTCAATGAGCAGTTCTTC	CATSRGLLAGVLNEQFF
TRBD2	-	TRBV5-1	TRBJ2-7	TGCGCCAGCAGCTTGGCGGGACGGGAGGGCCGAACATCATACTACGAGCAGTACTTC	CASSLAGREGRTSYYEQYF
-	once	TRBV7-6	TRBJ2-5	TGTGCCAGCAGCTTAATCGGAGTGGTGCAAGAGACCCAGTACTTC	CASSLIGVVQETQYF
-	-	TRBV7-9	TRBJ1-2	TGTGCCAGCAGCTTGGGGCAGTATGGCTACACCTTC	CASSLGQYGYTF
-	-	TRBV27	TRBJ2-3	TGTGCCAGCAGTTTTTTGCTAGCGATACACCCCGATACGCAGTATTTT	CASSFLLAIHPDTQYF
-	-	TRBV29-1	TRBJ2-1	TGCAGCGTTGAAGGGACTGGTTGGAAAGGGAATGAGCAGTTCTTC	CSVEGTGWKGNEQFF